This T cell receptor (beta chain) was obtained from a study of blood T cells in healthy people across ages. Trimming removed 2 bases from V and 6 bases from J; junction bases left unmatched: 4. The CDR3 runs 14 residues. CDR1 is DFQATT and CDR2 is SNEGSKA in the germline V gene (reference sequence). Together with a sample-barcoded 5' primer, a J-beta primer mix was included in a second PCR lasting about 7 to 11 cycles. TCRdb analysed the 5' RACE reads with MiXCR anew, one entry per CDR3 protein. The table includes about 640,000 distinct CDR3 sequences, about 30% detected once. The receptor was derived from a woman of 80 years or more in good health. This chain joins TRBV20-1 and TRBJ2-7; 13 bases fit TRBD2. The specimen sequenced was blood. The CDR3 sequence: CSARPGTSGIEQYF. The CDR3 DNA follows: TGCAGTGCTAGACCAGGGACTAGCGGGATCGAGCAGTACTTC.